This TCR beta chain was profiled in a study of blood T cell repertoires in COVID-19. Study-level background: The United States, Italy and Spain were the sources of the acute and convalescent COVID-19 samples. In each case, the material was cDNA or gDNA derived from T cells, B-cell-depleted T cells, or PBMCs.

The CDR3 consists of 15 residues. Trimming took off 3 bases at V and 8 bases at J, with 19 bases between the two ends. Germline V gene data show CDR1 as MNHEY and CDR2 as SVGAGI. Original methodology: Amplifying reference gene primers gave estimates of nucleated cell counts. Profiled with immunoSEQ multiplex PCR; TCRdb holds only in-frame clones, not every one. The V and J calls and clone size come from that table; D and trimming were worked out from the DNA. This sample has roughly 160,000 clones, with about 88% found just once. This clone was seen only a few times. This chain joins TRBV6-5 and TRBJ1-2; D is possibly TRBD1 (6 bases). This sequence was found in a man between 18 and 29 years old with acute or convalescent COVID-19. What was sequenced was peripheral blood. The DNA for the CDR3 is TGTGCCAGCAGTTATGAGACAGGCGACGTTGTCGGCTACACCTTC. It yields the protein CASSYETGDVVGYTF.